The clone carrying this T cell receptor (beta chain) showed up many times. What it recognizes is unknown. The data originate from a study of identical twins. The V end was cut by 7 bases, the J end by 10 bases, with 8 bases between. This CDR3 is built from 11 residues. Germline V lookup: CDR1 SNHLY, CDR2 FYNNEI. Notes on the study in general: The models systematically underestimated how much out-of-frame TCR alpha was shared in monozygotic twins. Whereas memory repertoires showed no such difference, abundant cord blood beta clonotypes carried fewer insertions.

Each CDR3 protein gets one entry after TCRdb re-called the 5' RACE reads with MiXCR. The table lists 450,000 or so distinct CDR3 sequences, approximately 15% of them singletons. This same sample was also taken into another study, of yellow fever vaccine responses in identical twins.

Sequenced input: CD4+ T cells sorted from blood. The TCR was taken from a woman aged 18-29 years in good health. The gene calls are TRBV2 and TRBJ1-6; D uncertain. The CDR3 DNA sequence: TGTGCCAGCACGATTCGGTCACCCCTCCACTTT. Its protein is CASTIRSPLHF.